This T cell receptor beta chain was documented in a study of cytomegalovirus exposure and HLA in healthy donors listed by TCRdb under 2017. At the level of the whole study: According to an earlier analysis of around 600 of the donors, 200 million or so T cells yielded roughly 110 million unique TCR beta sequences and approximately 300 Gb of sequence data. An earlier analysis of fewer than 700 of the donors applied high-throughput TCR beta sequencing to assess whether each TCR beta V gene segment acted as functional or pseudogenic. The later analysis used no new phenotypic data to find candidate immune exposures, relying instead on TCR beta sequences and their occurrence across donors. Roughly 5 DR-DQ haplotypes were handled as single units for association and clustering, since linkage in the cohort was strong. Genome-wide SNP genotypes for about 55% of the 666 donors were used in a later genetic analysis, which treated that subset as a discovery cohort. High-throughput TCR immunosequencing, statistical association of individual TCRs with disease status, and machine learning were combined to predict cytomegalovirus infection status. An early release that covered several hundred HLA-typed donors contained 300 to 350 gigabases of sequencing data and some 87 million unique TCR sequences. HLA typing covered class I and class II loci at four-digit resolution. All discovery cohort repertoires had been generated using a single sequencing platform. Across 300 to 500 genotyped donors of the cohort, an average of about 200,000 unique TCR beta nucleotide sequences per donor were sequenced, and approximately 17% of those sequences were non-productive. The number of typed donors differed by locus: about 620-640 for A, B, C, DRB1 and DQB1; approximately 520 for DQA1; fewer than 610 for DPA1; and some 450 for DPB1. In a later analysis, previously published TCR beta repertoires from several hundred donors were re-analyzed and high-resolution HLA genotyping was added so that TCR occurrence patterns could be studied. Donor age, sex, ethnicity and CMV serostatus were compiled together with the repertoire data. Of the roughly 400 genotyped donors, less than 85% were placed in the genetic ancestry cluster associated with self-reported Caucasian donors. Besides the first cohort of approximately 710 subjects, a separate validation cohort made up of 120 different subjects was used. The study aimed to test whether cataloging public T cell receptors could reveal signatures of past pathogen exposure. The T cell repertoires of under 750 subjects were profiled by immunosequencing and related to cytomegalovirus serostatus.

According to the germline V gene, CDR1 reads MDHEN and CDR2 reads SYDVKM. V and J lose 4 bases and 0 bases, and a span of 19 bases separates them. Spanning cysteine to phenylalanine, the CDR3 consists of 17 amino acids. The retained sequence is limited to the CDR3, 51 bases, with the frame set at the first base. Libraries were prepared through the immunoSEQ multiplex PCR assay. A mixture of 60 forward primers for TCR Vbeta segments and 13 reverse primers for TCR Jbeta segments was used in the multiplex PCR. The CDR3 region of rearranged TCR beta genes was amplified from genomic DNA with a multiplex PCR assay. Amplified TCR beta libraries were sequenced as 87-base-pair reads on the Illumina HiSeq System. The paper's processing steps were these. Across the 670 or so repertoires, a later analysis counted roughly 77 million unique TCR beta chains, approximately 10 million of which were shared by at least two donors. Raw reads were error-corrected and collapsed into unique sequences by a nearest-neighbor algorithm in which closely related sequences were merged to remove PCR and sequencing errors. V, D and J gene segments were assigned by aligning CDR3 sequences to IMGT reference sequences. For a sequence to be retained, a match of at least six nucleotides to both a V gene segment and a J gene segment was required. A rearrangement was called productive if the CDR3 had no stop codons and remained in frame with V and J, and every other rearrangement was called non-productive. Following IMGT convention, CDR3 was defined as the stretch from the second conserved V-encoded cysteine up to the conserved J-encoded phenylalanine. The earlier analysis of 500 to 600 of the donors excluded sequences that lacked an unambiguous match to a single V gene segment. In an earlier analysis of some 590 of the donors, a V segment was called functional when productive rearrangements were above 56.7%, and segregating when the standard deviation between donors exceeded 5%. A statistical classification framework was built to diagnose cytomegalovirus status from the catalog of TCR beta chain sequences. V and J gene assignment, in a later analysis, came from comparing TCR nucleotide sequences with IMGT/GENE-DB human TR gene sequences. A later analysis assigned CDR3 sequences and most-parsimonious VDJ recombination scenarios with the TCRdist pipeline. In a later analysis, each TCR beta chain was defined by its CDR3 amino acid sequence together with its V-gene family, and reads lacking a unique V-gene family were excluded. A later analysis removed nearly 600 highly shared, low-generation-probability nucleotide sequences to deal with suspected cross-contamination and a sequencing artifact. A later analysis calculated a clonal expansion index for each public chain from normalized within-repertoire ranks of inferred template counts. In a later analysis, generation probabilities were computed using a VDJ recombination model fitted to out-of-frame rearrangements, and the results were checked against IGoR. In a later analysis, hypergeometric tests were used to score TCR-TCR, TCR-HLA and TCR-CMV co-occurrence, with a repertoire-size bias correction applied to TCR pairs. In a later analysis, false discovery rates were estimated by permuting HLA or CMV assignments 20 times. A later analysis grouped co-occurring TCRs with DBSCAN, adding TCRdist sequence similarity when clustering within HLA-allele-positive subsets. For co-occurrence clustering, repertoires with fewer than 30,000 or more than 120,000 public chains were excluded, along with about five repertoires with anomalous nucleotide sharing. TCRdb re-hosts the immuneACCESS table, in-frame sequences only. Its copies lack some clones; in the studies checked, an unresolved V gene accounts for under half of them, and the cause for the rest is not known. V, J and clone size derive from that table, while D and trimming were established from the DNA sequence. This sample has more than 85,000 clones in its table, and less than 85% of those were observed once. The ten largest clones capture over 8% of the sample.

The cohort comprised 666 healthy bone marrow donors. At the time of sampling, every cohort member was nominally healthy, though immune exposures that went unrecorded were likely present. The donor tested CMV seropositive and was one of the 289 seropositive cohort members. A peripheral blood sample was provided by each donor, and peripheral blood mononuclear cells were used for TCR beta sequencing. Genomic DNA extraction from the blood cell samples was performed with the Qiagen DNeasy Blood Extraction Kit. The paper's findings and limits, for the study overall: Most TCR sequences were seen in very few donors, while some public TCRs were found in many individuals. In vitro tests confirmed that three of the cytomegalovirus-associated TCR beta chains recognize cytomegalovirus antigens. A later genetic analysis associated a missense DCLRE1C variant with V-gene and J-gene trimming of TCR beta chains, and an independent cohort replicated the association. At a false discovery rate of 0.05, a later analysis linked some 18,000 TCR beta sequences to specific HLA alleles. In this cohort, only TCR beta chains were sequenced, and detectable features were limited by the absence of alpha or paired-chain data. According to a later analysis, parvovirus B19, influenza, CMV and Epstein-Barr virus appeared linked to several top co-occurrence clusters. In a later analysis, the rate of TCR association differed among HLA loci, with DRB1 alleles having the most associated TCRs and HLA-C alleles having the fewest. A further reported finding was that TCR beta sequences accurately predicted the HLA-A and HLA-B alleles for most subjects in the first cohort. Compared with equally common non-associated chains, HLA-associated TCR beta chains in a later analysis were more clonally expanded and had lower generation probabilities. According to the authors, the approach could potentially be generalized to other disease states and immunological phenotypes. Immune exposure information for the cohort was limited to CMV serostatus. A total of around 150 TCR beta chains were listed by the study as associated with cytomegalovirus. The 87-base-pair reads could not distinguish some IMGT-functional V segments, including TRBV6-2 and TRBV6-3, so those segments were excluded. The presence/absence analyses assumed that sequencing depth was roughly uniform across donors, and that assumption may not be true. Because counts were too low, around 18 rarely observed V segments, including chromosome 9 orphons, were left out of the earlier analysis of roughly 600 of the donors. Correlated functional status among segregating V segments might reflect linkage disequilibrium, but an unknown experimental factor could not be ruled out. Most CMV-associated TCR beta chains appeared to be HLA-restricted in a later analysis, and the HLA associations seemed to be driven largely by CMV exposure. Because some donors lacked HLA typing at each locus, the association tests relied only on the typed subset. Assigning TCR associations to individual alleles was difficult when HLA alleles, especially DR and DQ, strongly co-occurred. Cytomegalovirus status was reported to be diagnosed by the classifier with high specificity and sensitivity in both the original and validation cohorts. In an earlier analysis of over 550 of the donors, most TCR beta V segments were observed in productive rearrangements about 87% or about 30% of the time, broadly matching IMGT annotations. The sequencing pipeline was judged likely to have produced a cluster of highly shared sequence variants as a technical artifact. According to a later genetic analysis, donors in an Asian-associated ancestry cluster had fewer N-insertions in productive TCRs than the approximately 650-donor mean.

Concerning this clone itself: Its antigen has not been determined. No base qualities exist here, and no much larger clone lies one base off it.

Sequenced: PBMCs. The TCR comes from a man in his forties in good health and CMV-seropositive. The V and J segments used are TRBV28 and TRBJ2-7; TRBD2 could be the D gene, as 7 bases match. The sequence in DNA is TGTGCCAGCAGTTCACCTAGGGGGGGAGCCATCTCCTACGAGCAGTACTTC. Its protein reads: CASSSPRGGAISYEQYF.